This TCR beta chain was sequenced for a study of post-analysis software for immune sequencing data. Across the whole study: In terms of disease course, relapsing-remitting, secondary progressive and progressive-relapsing multiple sclerosis were included. Study-wide results and limits: Controls showed significantly higher normalized Chao1 diversity than did multiple sclerosis patients. With TRBV5-6, TRBV5-1 and TRBV20-1 included, several TRBV segments were more frequent in patients than in controls. Pronounced co-clustering by F measure was evident among identically batched samples.

Unique molecular identifiers had been added to the TCR beta cDNA libraries. Out of 1 to 10 million T cells, roughly 0.5 million cDNA molecules were generated. TCRdb reprocessed the PCR reads via MiXCR and lists one record per CDR3 protein. The profile covers hundreds of thousands of distinct CDR3 sequences, with roughly 50% appearing a single time and approximately 4.5% taken by the ten largest. The count of this clonotype is one. Its target is unknown. The CDR3 extends over 15 amino acids. Germline CDR1 and CDR2: MNHEY and SVGAGI. Germline trimming cut 2 bases from V and 6 bases from J; bases unmatched to any gene: 8.

This receptor was identified in a girl between 5 and 17 years old with multiple sclerosis. The sequenced sample was blood. V usage is TRBV6-5 and J usage is TRBJ1-2, with 8 nucleotides matching TRBD1. The CDR3 loop is CASSYKAGGFNGYTF. The CDR3 DNA reads as TGTGCCAGCAGTTACAAGGCAGGGGGCTTTAATGGCTACACCTTC.